This T cell receptor (beta chain) was observed in a study of patients and donors after allogeneic stem cell transplantation. TCRdb fed the RT-PCR reads into MiXCR, producing one record per CDR3 protein. The table lists some 20,000 distinct CDR3 sequences, around 28% of them singletons, with 48% in the top ten. The CDR3 sequence is 15 residues long. V lost 4 bases to trimming and J lost 0 bases, with 12 bases between them. In germline, CDR1 is SGHRS, CDR2 YFSETQ. The TCR comes from a human donor who was either an allogeneic HSCT recipient or a stem cell or donor lymphocyte infusion donor (not recorded which). It is not recorded whose cells these are; they may come from a transplant donor. The sample taken for sequencing was blood, either unsorted or a sorted T cell fraction (not recorded which). This chain uses TRBV5-1 with TRBJ2-3; D is undetermined. The CDR3 region has the DNA TGCGCCAGCAGCCCCCAGATCACTAGCACAGATACGCAGTATTTT. Translated: CASSPQITSTDTQYF.